The 4 T cell receptor beta chains below all came from one sample that was sequenced in a study of cytomegalovirus exposure and HLA in healthy donors. The study ran its PCR with 60 Vbeta and 13 Jbeta primers. Here immunoSEQ multiplex PCR was the method, and the copy in TCRdb shows in-frame clones only, minus some. The repertoire holds approximately 100,000 clones, around three quarters seen once, with 2% to 3% in the top ten. The sample consisted of PBMCs. The source of these receptors is a female donor in good health and CMV-seronegative.

J is TRBJ2-5 and V is TRBV5-1; 9 nucleotides agree with TRBD1. The J call may be wrong; the DNA end is better matched by TRBJ2-7. Germline CDR1 SGHRS, CDR2 YFSETQ. The CDR3 is made up of 17 amino acids. CDR3 DNA: TGCGCCAGCAGCCGGACGACAGGGGGGTCCATAGACTACGAGCAGTACTTC. Translated: CASSRTTGGSIDYEQYF.

The CDR3 loop is CASSPGGSSYNSPLHF. The CDR3 DNA follows: TGTGCCAGCAGCCCCGGCGGTAGCTCCTATAATTCACCCCTCCACTTT. The chain recombines TRBV7-6 with TRBJ1-6; no clear D gene. The CDR3 contains 16 residues. Germline values: CDR1 SGHVS, CDR2 FNYEAQ. Deletions cut 5 bases from V and 0 bases from J, with 11 bases between.

Concerning this clone: At one of its ends the junction is not consistent with the germline gene, which may arise from a read error. The chain is built from TRBV7-9 and TRBJ2-7; 10 positions agree with TRBD1. CDR3 length: 15 amino acids. Germline-derived CDR1 and CDR2 are SEHNR and FQNEAQ (reference sequence). The CDR3 is CSSSLEGQGHYEQYF. The CDR3 DNA sequence: TGTTCCAGCAGCTTAGAGGGACAGGGGCACTACGAGCAGTACTTC.

The chain uses TRBV2 and TRBJ1-4; TRBD1 agrees at 7 bases. The CDR3 length is 16 residues. Germline V lookup: CDR1 SNHLY, CDR2 FYNNEI. Trimming at V came to 10 bases and at J to 0 bases, leaving 11 bases not matched to a gene. The CDR3 region has the DNA TGTGCCACGCACCGGGACAGCTTTGCAACTAATGAAAAACTGTTTTTT. Its protein is CATHRDSFATNEKLFF.